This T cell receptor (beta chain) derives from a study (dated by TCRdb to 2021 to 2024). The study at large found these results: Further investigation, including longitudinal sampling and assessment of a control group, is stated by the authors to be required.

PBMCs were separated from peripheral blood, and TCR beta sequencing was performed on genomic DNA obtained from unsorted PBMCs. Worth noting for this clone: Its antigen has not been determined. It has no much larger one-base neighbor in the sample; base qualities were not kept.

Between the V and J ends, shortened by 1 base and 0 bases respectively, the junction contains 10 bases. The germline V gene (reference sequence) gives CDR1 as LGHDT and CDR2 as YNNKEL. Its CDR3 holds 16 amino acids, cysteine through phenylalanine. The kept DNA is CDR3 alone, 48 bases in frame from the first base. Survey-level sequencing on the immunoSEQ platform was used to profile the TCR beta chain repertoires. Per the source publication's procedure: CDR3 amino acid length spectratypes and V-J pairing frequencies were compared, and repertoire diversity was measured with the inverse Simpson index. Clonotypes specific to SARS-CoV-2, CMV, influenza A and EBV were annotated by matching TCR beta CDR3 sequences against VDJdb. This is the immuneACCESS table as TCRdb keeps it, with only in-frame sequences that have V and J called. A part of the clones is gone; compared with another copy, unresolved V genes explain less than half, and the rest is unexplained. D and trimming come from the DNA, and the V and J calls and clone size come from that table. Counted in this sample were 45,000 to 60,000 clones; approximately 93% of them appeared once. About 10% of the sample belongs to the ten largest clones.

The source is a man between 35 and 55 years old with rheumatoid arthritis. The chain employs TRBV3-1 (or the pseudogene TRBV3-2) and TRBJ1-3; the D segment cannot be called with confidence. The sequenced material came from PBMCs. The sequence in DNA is TGTGCCAGCAGCCAAGCCCCGGGGTCCTCTGGAAACACCATATATTTT. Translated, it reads CASSQAPGSSGNTIYF.